The 14 T cell receptor beta chains in this list originate from one sample, sequenced in a study of tumor-infiltrating lymphocytes in primary liver carcinoma. The template, approximately 500 ng total RNA, yielded TCR beta cDNA made with a constant-region primer. Researchers made the TCR beta libraries by running three nested multiplex PCR rounds with slightly modified ARM-PCR. Forward primers for TRBV1-TRBV30 and a C-beta reverse primer served the first two PCR rounds, at around 11 cycles each. TCRdb called the multiplex PCR reads again in MiXCR, with one record for every CDR3 protein. The table has roughly 330,000 distinct CDR3 sequences, roughly 61% seen once; the top ten hold 5.5% to 8%. Researchers drew blood RNA from unsorted whole blood and extracted germline DNA as well. The sequencing sample was made of peripheral blood. The source is a man aged 35-49 years with primary liver carcinoma and hepatitis B virus infection.

This clonotype was seen ten or more times. This chain connects TRBV4-3 to TRBJ2-3, with D uncertain. Germline loops: CDR1 LGHNA, CDR2 YSLEER. The CDR3 runs 14 residues. Between the trimmed V and J ends, which lost 0 bases and 6 bases, there was a span of 10 bases. In DNA form, the CDR3 reads TGCGCCAGCAGCCAAGACCGCCGTTCTGATACGCAGTATTTT. It is translated as CASSQDRRSDTQYF.

A remark on this clonotype: The conserved final phenylalanine or tryptophan is absent from the CDR3, which likely points to a read error. The DNA is left out, because the CDR3 cannot be placed on it with certainty; the CDR3 is given as TCRdb lists it. The rearrangement joins TRBV4-1 to TRBJ2-2; the D call TRBD1 from the table was never checked on the DNA. In germline, CDR1 is MGHRA, CDR2 YSYEKL. The CDR3 is 16 residues long, ends included. The CDR3: CASNDLDRGLTGEQFY.

Turning to this clonotype: A read error may produce the germline difference seen at one junction end. The chain uses TRBV5-6 and TRBJ1-5; TRBD1 is a possible D gene (5 bases). This CDR3 is 15 amino acids long. Germline CDR1 is SGHDT and CDR2 is YYEEEE. CDR3 in DNA: TGTGCCAGCAGCTTGGGACCGGGGCGTAATCAGCCCCGGCATTTT. Translated, it gives CASSLGPGRNQPRHF.

The chain couples TRBV11-2 to TRBJ1-2; D not certain. CDR3 length: 13 residues. The germline V gene encodes CDR1 SGHAT and CDR2 FQNNGV. CDR3 in DNA: TGTACCAACAGCTCCGTAGGGATCTATGGCTACACCTTC. Amino acids: CTNSSVGIYGYTF. The variable domain in full, with the rest retrieved from reference TRBV11-2 and TRBJ1-2, is EAGVAQSPRYKIIEKRQSVAFWCNPISGHATLYWYQQILGQGPKLLIQFQNNGVVDDSQLPKDRFSAERLKGVDSTLKIQPAKLEDSAVYLCTNSSVGIYGYTFGSGTRLTVV.

Concerning this clonotype itself: One junction end disagrees with the germline gene, perhaps due to a read error. The gene calls are TRBV11-2 and TRBJ2-7; no firm D call. The germline V gene has CDR1 SGHAT and CDR2 FQNNGV. This CDR3 region has 13 residues. The CDR3 DNA is TGTGCCAGCAGCCCCACGGCAGTTTACGAGCAATACTTC. Translating it yields CASSPTAVYEQYF.

The chain couples TRBV4-1 to TRBJ2-3; D unclear. Germline CDR1 MGHRA, CDR2 YSYEKL. V shed 1 base and J shed 15 bases, with 17 bases lying between them. This CDR3 has 13 amino acids. The CDR3 DNA sequence: TGCGCCAGCAGCCAAGTCGGCACAGATACGAAATATTTT. Translation gives CASSQVGTDTKYF.

In its sample, this clonotype was seen a few times. The gene calls are TRBV5-4 and TRBJ2-5, with D unclear. The CDR3 is 13 residues long. The V end lost 3 bases, the J end lost 4 bases, and 10 bases lay between the germline ends. From germline, CDR1 is SGHNT and CDR2 YYREEE (reference sequence). DNA of the CDR3: TGTGCCAGCAGCTCCGACTGGGGAGAGACCCAGTACTTC. Translating it yields CASSSDWGETQYF.

There are many counts of this clonotype. CDR3 nucleotides: TGTGCCAGCAACCTGGGACAGGTCGACACTGAAGCTTTCTTT. Protein product: CASNLGQVDTEAFF. The rearrangement uses TRBV12-3 or TRBV12-4 and TRBJ1-1, with TRBD1 matching over 8 bases. Trimming removed 7 bases from V and 3 bases from J; junction bases left unmatched: 7. The CDR3 runs 14 residues.

The chain carries TRBV6-5 and TRBJ2-5; 9 nucleotides align to TRBD1. V shed 6 bases, J shed 12 bases, and the junction held 14 bases outside the gene matches. Germline V gives CDR1 MNHEY, CDR2 SVGAGI. This CDR3 is 14 amino acids long. The CDR3 DNA sequence: TGTGCCAGCAGAAGGGACAGGGTGTCGGCAACCAAGTACTTC. Translated, it gives CASRRDRVSATKYF.

Points on this clonotype: This may come from a read error, since a much larger clone is one base off. CDR3 loop: CARSSGHSNQPQHF. For the CDR3, the DNA is TGTGCCCGCAGCTCGGGACATAGCAATCAGCCCCAGCATTTT. V is TRBV5-5 and J is TRBJ1-5, with D possibly being TRBD1 (6 bases). CDR3 size: 14 residues. Per the germline V gene, CDR1 is SGHKS and CDR2 is YYEKEE (reference sequence).

Comments on this clonotype: One base away lies a much larger clone, so this may be a sequencing read error. The rearrangement links TRBV6-5 to TRBJ2-7, with D tentatively TRBD1 (6 bases). The length of the CDR3 is 15 residues. The germline V gene has CDR1 MNHEY and CDR2 SVGAGI. The CDR3, as DNA: TGTGCCAGCAGTTCCTGGGGAACAGGGACCTACAAGCAGTACTTC. It specifies CASSSWGTGTYKQYF.

For this clonotype: One junction end disagrees with the germline gene, perhaps due to a read error. V gene TRBV11-2 combines with J gene TRBJ2-1, with D perhaps TRBD2 (6 bases). The CDR3 is made up of 14 amino acids. Germline V gene sequence: CDR1 SGHAT, CDR2 FQNNGV. The CDR3 nucleotides read TGTGCCTGCAGCTTCACCGGGAGTCTCAATGAGCAGTTCTTC. Protein sequence: CACSFTGSLNEQFF.

The chain combines TRBV15 with TRBJ2-7, with 7 positions matching TRBD2. V dropped 3 bases and J dropped 3; count of bases not matched to a gene: 8. Germline loops: CDR1 LNHNV, CDR2 YYDKDF (reference sequence). There are 15 residues in the CDR3. This CDR3 is CATSRELAYYYEQYF. CDR3 DNA sequence: TGTGCCACCAGCAGGGAACTAGCGTATTACTACGAGCAGTACTTC.

The chain combines TRBV28 with TRBJ2-7, with a possible D match to TRBD2 (5 bases). This CDR3 is 15 amino acids long. The germline CDR1 and CDR2 sequences are MDHEN and SYDVKM. V gave up 6 bases and J gave up 2 bases, with 17 bases separating them. Written as DNA, the CDR3 is TGTGCCAGCAGCACCACACCCGGGATTGCCTACGAGCAGTACTTC. This codes for CASSTTPGIAYEQYF.